This TCR beta chain came from a study of T cells after yellow fever vaccination. Each CDR3 protein is one row after TCRdb ran MiXCR on the 5' RACE reads. Of some 300,000 distinct CDR3 sequences listed, 8.1% were seen once; the top ten hold around 17%. This clonotype came up many times. J was trimmed by 5 bases and V by 5 bases; bases with no gene match: 11. From germline, CDR1 is SGHTA and CDR2 FQGNSA. This CDR3 has 16 amino acids. The specimen comprised PBMCs, sampled roughly 45 days after the first yellow fever vaccination. The source of this sequence is a man aged 18 to 35 who received the YFV17D yellow fever vaccine. V gene TRBV7-2 combines with J gene TRBJ2-3; 9 bases agree with TRBD2. This CDR3 is CASSPGWRGGGDTQYF. DNA for the CDR3: TGTGCCAGCAGCCCAGGGTGGCGGGGGGGAGGAGATACGCAGTATTTT.